This record looks at one T cell receptor (beta chain) sequence and its context. Its antigen is undetermined. This sample is part of a study of CD8 T cells in ankylosing spondylitis. Study outcomes and limitations: Clones linked to disease, bearing a CD8+ phenotype, were relatively rare in peripheral blood. It was reported that disease-linked clones were significantly enriched in matched ankylosing spondylitis synovial fluid. Typical of ankylosing spondylitis blood, it appeared, was a TCR beta motif of under 10 highly homologous variants.

This CDR3 contains 15 residues. CDR1 and CDR2 from the germline V gene are LNHNV and YYDKDF (reference sequence). The germline V and J ends were trimmed by 0 bases and 1 base, with 9 bases remaining between them. Preparation of TCR beta libraries was done by quantitative 5'-RACE with molecular barcodes. Via MiXCR, TCRdb re-called the 5' RACE reads, giving one row per CDR3 protein. This sample carries approximately 540,000 distinct CDR3 sequences, roughly an eighth of them seen once, and the ten largest clones take over 6.5%. Material: blood, either unsorted or a sorted T cell fraction (not recorded which). This TCR was sampled from a male donor with ankylosing spondylitis. This chain links TRBV15 with TRBJ1-2; D gene uncertain. The CDR3 region has the DNA TGTGCCACCAGCAGAGATAGGGCAGTTAACTATGGCTACACCTTC. It translates to CATSRDRAVNYGYTF.